This TCR beta chain derives from a study of T-cell memory formation after mild COVID-19. Regarding the study as a whole: Whereas later expanders leaned CD4+, clones contracting day 15 to 85 showed a balanced CD4/CD8 makeup. Certain responding clones were present in pre-infection memory, suggesting participation of cross-reactive memory. There was no confirmation that second-wave clones peaking on day 37 were SARS-CoV-2 specific.

CDR3 size: 17 residues. Trimming took 1 base from V and 6 from J, leaving 19 bases between them. Germline V gene lookup returns CDR1 SGHAT and CDR2 FQNNGV. This clonotype occurred a few times. Its antigen is undetermined. Each CDR3 protein is one row after TCRdb ran MiXCR on the 5' RACE reads. The sample carries about 88,000 distinct CDR3 sequences, nearly 25% recorded once. The sequencing input was PBMCs or a T cell subset sorted from them (not recorded which). This rearrangement joins TRBV11-2 to TRBJ2-1; perhaps TRBD2 as D (5 bases). This clonotype was sampled from a man aged 18 to 30 who had mild COVID-19 (a few samples of this study predate the infection). Cell type and time point are not known. The CDR3 region is CASSLGNTRAEFNEQFF. DNA of the CDR3: TGTGCCAGCAGCTTAGGGAATACTAGGGCAGAATTCAATGAGCAGTTCTTC. Using reference TRBV11-2 and TRBJ2-1 for the parts outside the CDR3, the full variable domain is EAGVAQSPRYKIIEKRQSVAFWCNPISGHATLYWYQQILGQGPKLLIQFQNNGVVDDSQLPKDRFSAERLKGVDSTLKIQPAKLEDSAVYLCASSLGNTRAEFNEQFFGPGTRLTVL.